The 25 T cell receptor beta chains below all came from one sample that was sequenced in a study of T cell responses to AZD1222 COVID-19 vaccine. The assay was immunoSEQ multiplex PCR, and TCRdb's table has in-frame clones only and misses some. The sample consists of approximately 130,000 clones, 80% to 90% of them appearing once. The sample here was peripheral blood, taken on day 0 of AZD1222 vaccination. The receptors derive from an adult in good health.

In the case of this clone: Relative to the germline gene, one junction end is altered; a read error may explain this. V is TRBV5-1 and J is TRBJ2-5; D is ambiguous. This CDR3 is built from 16 residues. Germline V gene sequence: CDR1 SGHRS, CDR2 YFSETQ. In DNA form, the CDR3 reads TGCGCCAGCAGCTTTTCGAATGTTGGAAAGGAAGACACCCAGTACTTC. Its protein product is CASSFSNVGKEDTQYF.

V usage is TRBV14 and J usage is TRBJ2-5; no definite D call. The length of the CDR3 is 13 residues. Germline values: CDR1 SGHDN, CDR2 FVKESK. Trimming stripped 3 bases from V and 7 bases from J, with 12 bases between. In DNA form, the CDR3 reads TGTGCCAGCAGCCATCTTCCAGCTGGGACCCAGTACTTC. Translating gives CASSHLPAGTQYF.

This clone turned up a few times. The chain is built from TRBV18 and TRBJ1-4; TRBD1 aligns across 9 bases. With 0 bases clipped from V and 3 bases from J, the junction kept 5 bases outside the gene matches. This CDR3 has 17 amino acids. Germline loops: CDR1 KGHSH, CDR2 LQKENI. CDR3 coding DNA: TGTGCCAGCTCACCACCGAGACAGGGGGACCCTAATGAAAAACTGTTTTTT. It codes for CASSPPRQGDPNEKLFF.

In this sample, this clone turned up a few times. This chain joins TRBV30 and TRBJ1-3; TRBD1 is a possible D gene (5 bases). Germline assignment: CDR1 GTSNPN and CDR2 SVGIG (reference sequence). The ends were cut back, 3 bases at V and 0 bases at J, with 9 bases in the middle. This CDR3 is built from 14 residues. The CDR3 nucleotides read TGTGCCTGGAGCATGACAGTCTCTGGAAACACCATATATTTT. Its translation: CAWSMTVSGNTIYF.

The chain links TRBV24-1 to TRBJ1-4; 7 bases map to TRBD1. Trimming at V came to 4 bases and at J to 10 bases, leaving 5 bases not matched to a gene. CDR1 and CDR2 from the germline V gene are KGHDR and SFDVKD. This CDR3 contains 13 residues. CDR3 in amino acids: CATSERGRGKLFF. CDR3 bases: TGTGCCACCAGTGAGAGGGGGCGGGGAAAACTGTTTTTT.

The chain couples TRBV11-1 to TRBJ2-7; 11 bases fit TRBD1. The CDR3 is made up of 15 amino acids. CDR1 and CDR2 from the germline V gene are SGHAT and FQDESV (reference sequence). V lost 4 bases and J lost 6; bases outside the gene matches: 8. The CDR3: CASSSSGQGASEQYF. The CDR3 DNA follows: TGTGCCAGCAGCTCCAGCGGACAGGGGGCTTCCGAGCAGTACTTC.

The V call is TRBV7-2, the J call TRBJ2-5; D not resolved. Germline CDR1 and CDR2: SGHTA and FQGNSA. V was shortened by 5 bases and J by 8 bases, with 12 bases between the two germline ends. This CDR3 region has 12 residues. The CDR3 DNA sequence: TGTGCCAGCAGCCCCCTAGACCCAACCCAGTACTTC. It encodes CASSPLDPTQYF. Full variable domain (remainder filled in from reference TRBV7-2 and TRBJ2-5): GAGVSQSPSNKVTEKGKDVELRCDPISGHTALYWYRQSLGQGLEFLIYFQGNSAPDKSGLPSDRFSAERTGGSVSTLTIQRTQQEDSAVYLCASSPLDPTQYFGPGTRLLVL.

This chain links TRBV19 with TRBJ1-6; D is uncertain. CDR1 is LNHDA and CDR2 is SQIVND in the germline V gene (reference sequence). The CDR3 runs 13 residues. The V end was cut by 6 bases, the J end by 7 bases, with 10 bases between. CDR3 sequence (DNA): TGTGCCAGTAGGGAGGTCAGGAATTCACCCCTCCACTTT. It is translated as CASREVRNSPLHF.

The chain recombines TRBV9 with TRBJ2-3; 7 nucleotides match TRBD2. This CDR3 comprises 15 residues. CDR1 and CDR2 (germline): SGDLS, YYNGEE. Losses at the gene ends were 2 bases for V and 6 bases for J; bases not matched to a gene: 9. The CDR3, as DNA: TGTGCCAGCAGCGTCGGACTAGACCACGCGGATACGCAGTATTTT. Translation: CASSVGLDHADTQYF.

The J gene is TRBJ2-1, the V gene TRBV19; 9 bases are a match to TRBD2. Germline-derived CDR1 and CDR2 are LNHDA and SQIVND (reference sequence). This CDR3 is 15 amino acids long. With V trimmed by 7 bases and J by 9 bases, 13 bases remained unmatched. Here the CDR3 DNA reads TGTGCCAGTATCAGCGGTAGCGGGAGTTTCGGTGAGCAGTTCTTC. The encoded protein is CASISGSGSFGEQFF.

In nucleotides, the CDR3 is TGCAGTGCTAGTTCTTCGGGGGGTGCCTACGAGCAGTACTTC. Encoded protein: CSASSSGGAYEQYF. The chain recombines TRBV20-1 with TRBJ2-7, with 7 bases lining up with TRBD2. This CDR3 region has 14 residues. The J segment lost 2 bases and the V segment lost 3 bases, leaving 7 bases of the junction unmatched. Germline lookup yields CDR1 DFQATT and CDR2 SNEGSKA (reference sequence).

In its sample, this clone was seen a few times. V is TRBV29-1 and J is TRBJ2-7; 8 bases line up with TRBD2. Germline assignment: CDR1 SQVTM and CDR2 ANQGSEA. The CDR3 has 12 amino acids. The junction had 8 bases not matched to a gene; V was cut back by 6 bases and J by 7 bases. The CDR3 region is CSVGLDQWEQYF. CDR3 coding DNA: TGCAGCGTGGGACTAGACCAGTGGGAGCAGTACTTC.

The chain joins TRBV12-5 to TRBJ2-1; D not resolved. Trimming shortened V by 5 bases and J by 4 bases, and 9 bases separated the two germline ends. Germline V lookup: CDR1 LGHNT, CDR2 FRNRAP. The CDR3 is made up of 13 amino acids. This CDR3 is CASGATLYNEQFF. DNA of the CDR3: TGTGCTAGTGGTGCGACTCTTTACAATGAGCAGTTCTTC.

This chain uses TRBV7-3 with TRBJ2-2; 10 bases align to TRBD2. This CDR3 is built from 18 residues. V lost 1 base to trimming and J lost 5 bases; unmatched junction nucleotides: 10. CDR1 is SGHTA and CDR2 is FQGTGA in the germline V gene. CDR3: CASSLNGLAGVGTGELFF. In DNA, the CDR3 is TGTGCCAGCAGCTTAAATGGCCTAGCGGGGGTTGGGACCGGGGAGCTGTTTTTT.

This chain joins TRBV5-6 and TRBJ2-1; TRBD1 agrees at 11 bases. CDR1 and CDR2 (germline): SGHDT, YYEEEE. This CDR3 has 17 residues. The trim removed 2 bases at V and 3 bases at J, leaving 7 bases unmatched. This CDR3 is CASSLGQGASYYNEQFF. CDR3 sequence (DNA): TGTGCCAGCAGCTTAGGACAGGGGGCGTCTTACTACAATGAGCAGTTCTTC.

The chain uses TRBV24-1 and TRBJ2-7; the match to TRBD2 covers 8 bases. This CDR3 contains 15 residues. Trimming removed 0 bases from V and 4 bases from J; junction bases left unmatched: 4. Germline assignment: CDR1 KGHDR and CDR2 SFDVKD. The CDR3 DNA is TGTGCCACCAGTGATTTGCGGGGGGGCGTTTACGAGCAGTACTTC. This encodes CATSDLRGGVYEQYF.

The chain recombines TRBV5-6 with TRBJ1-1; D gene unclear. Per germline, CDR1 SGHDT and CDR2 YYEEEE. Trimming left V 6 bases short and J 6 bases short, with 9 bases between. The CDR3 is 11 residues long. CDR3: CASTKSSEAFF. The DNA of the CDR3 is TGTGCCAGCACCAAGTCGTCTGAAGCTTTCTTT.

CDR3 in amino acids: CASSLRDVRLSYNSPLHF. The CDR3, as DNA: TGTGCCAGCAGCTTACGGGACGTAAGACTCTCCTATAATTCACCCCTCCACTTT. This sequence joins TRBV7-6 and TRBJ1-6; perhaps TRBD1 as D (5 bases). The CDR3 length is 18 residues. Trimming left V 2 bases short and J 0 bases short, with 14 bases between. Germline V lookup: CDR1 SGHVS, CDR2 FNYEAQ.

V gene TRBV9 combines with J gene TRBJ1-2, with unresolved D. The germline CDR1 and CDR2 sequences are SGDLS and YYNGEE. With 3 bases removed from V and 3 bases from J, the gap between germline ends came to 15 bases. CDR3 size: 15 residues. CDR3: CASSDRRSGDYGYTF. CDR3 DNA: TGTGCCAGCAGCGACAGACGCTCCGGGGACTATGGCTACACCTTC.

The rearrangement links TRBV2 to TRBJ1-5; no clear D gene. This CDR3 has 14 residues. Per the germline V gene, CDR1 is SNHLY and CDR2 is FYNNEI. V was trimmed by 5 bases and J by 0 bases, leaving 8 bases between them. In DNA form, the CDR3 reads TGTGCCAGCAGTATACAATATAGCAATCAGCCCCAGCATTTT. This codes for CASSIQYSNQPQHF.

The chain links TRBV7-6 to TRBJ1-1; possible D gene TRBD1, 6 bases. Germline CDR1 reads SGHVS; CDR2 reads FNYEAQ. The CDR3 is 15 residues long. V gave up 1 base and J gave up 5 bases, with 14 bases separating them. The CDR3 DNA reads as TGTGCCAGCAGCTTAGGAGGCAGGGGAACAACTGAAGCTTTCTTT. Translated, it gives CASSLGGRGTTEAFF.

This clone has just a few counts. In DNA, the CDR3 is TGTGCCAGCAGTTCCCTACAGGGGGCGTCTCCTAGCAATGAGCAGTTCTTC. Translating gives CASSSLQGASPSNEQFF. The chain uses TRBV27 and TRBJ2-1, with 9 bases fitting TRBD1. The CDR3 sequence is 17 residues long. Germline V gives CDR1 MNHEY, CDR2 SMNVEV (reference sequence). J was trimmed by 6 bases and V by 4 bases; bases with no gene match: 13.

The V gene is TRBV7-6, the J gene TRBJ2-3; 13 positions agree with TRBD2. The ends lost 5 bases at V and 1 base at J; junction bases unmatched: 3. The length of the CDR3 is 16 residues. Germline V gene sequence: CDR1 SGHVS, CDR2 FNYEAQ. The CDR3 DNA reads TGTGCCAGCAGCAGCGGACTAGCGGGGGGCACAGATACGCAGTATTTT. Its protein is CASSSGLAGGTDTQYF.

There are a few counts of this clone. The genes are TRBV9 and TRBJ1-2; D call uncertain. The CDR3 has 15 residues. Trimming shortened V by 4 bases and J by 8 bases, and 21 bases separated the two germline ends. Germline V gene lookup returns CDR1 SGDLS and CDR2 YYNGEE. The CDR3 DNA sequence: TGTGCCAGCAGCCCCGTAACAGCGGGAGTTGAGGGCTACACCTTC. Translating it yields CASSPVTAGVEGYTF.

The chain joins TRBV12-5 to TRBJ2-6; a weak D match, TRBD2 (5 bases). CDR3 length: 14 residues. Per germline, CDR1 LGHNT and CDR2 FRNRAP. Trimming took off 8 bases at V and 0 bases at J, with 8 bases between the two ends. The CDR3: CASSADSGANVLTF. The CDR3 DNA reads TGTGCTAGTTCAGCGGACTCTGGGGCCAACGTCCTGACTTTC.